This T cell receptor beta chain was retrieved from a study of tumor-infiltrating lymphocytes in localized non-small cell lung cancer. Study-wide context: Each patient gave resected tumor and non-adjacent uninvolved lung tissue.

Study findings and constraints: Technical variation could not be separated from intratumor heterogeneity here. Not all patients were TCR sequenced, owing to tissue quantity. Tumors had more T cell infiltration than uninvolved lung, per TCRbeta sequencing and CD3 counts.

The germline V gene has CDR1 MNHEY and CDR2 SVGAGI. The CDR3 totals 14 residues. V shed 6 bases, J shed 3 bases, and the junction held 5 bases outside the gene matches. Assay used: immunoSEQ multiplex PCR; TCRdb lists only in-frame clones, some missing. Among 2,500 to 3,000 clones listed, more than 45% were seen once. For this clone: Its antigen is undetermined.

The chain carries TRBV6-5 and TRBJ1-2; 9 positions agree with TRBD1. The sequence was obtained from a human donor with non-small cell lung cancer. Sample: uninvolved lung tissue not adjacent to the tumor. CDR3 nucleotide sequence: TGTGCCAGCAGAAGACAGGGGGTGGACTATGGCTACACCTTC. Amino acids: CASRRQGVDYGYTF.